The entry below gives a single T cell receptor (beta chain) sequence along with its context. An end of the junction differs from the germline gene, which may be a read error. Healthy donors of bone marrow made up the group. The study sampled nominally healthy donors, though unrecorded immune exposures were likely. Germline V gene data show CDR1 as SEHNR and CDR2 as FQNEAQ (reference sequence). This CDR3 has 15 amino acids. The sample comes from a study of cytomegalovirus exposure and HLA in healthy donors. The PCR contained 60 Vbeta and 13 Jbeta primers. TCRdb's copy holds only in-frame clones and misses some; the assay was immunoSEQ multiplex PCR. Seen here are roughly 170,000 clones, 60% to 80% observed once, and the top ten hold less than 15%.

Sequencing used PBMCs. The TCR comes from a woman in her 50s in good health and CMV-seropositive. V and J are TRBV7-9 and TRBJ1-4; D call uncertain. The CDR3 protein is CSSSRGGSGNEKLFF. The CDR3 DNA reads TGTTCCAGCAGCCGGGGTGGGTCGGGGAATGAAAAACTGTTTTTT.